The present T cell receptor beta chain was sequenced within a study of blood T cells in healthy people across ages. About this clonotype itself: This may arise from a read error, as a much more abundant clone is one base away.

The CDR3 totals 13 residues. V lost 3 bases, J lost 8 bases, and 7 bases stayed unmatched. Germline V CDR1 and CDR2: DFQATT, SNEGSKA (reference sequence). Primers used in a second PCR of roughly 7 to 12 cycles were a sample-barcoded 5' primer and a J-beta primer mix. TCRdb called the 5' RACE reads again in MiXCR, with one record for every CDR3 protein. The table records some 1.5 million distinct CDR3 sequences, about 28% of them present only once. This clonotype was obtained from a woman younger than 45 in good health. The sample was blood. The J gene is TRBJ2-1, the V gene TRBV20-1; 7 bases map to TRBD2. The CDR3 nucleotides are TGCAGTGCTAGTTACGAGCGGGGAGATGAGCAGTTCTTC. Translating it yields CSASYERGDEQFF.